This T cell receptor beta chain came from a study of T cell responses to AZD1222 COVID-19 vaccine. Findings of the study overall: The peak T cell response came first, and repertoires were sampled only after it. Spike-specific TCR breadth and depth were elevated following two AZD1222 doses. Donor demographics were predominantly white British with a female majority; clonal diversity may be underestimated.

Note on this clone: Its antigen is as yet unknown.

Germline values: CDR1 SNHLY, CDR2 FYNNEI. The CDR3 totals 13 residues. Trimming pared 6 bases from V and 1 base from J, leaving 9 bases between. Profiled with immunoSEQ multiplex PCR; TCRdb holds only in-frame clones, not every one. The sample consists of around 200,000 clones, 80% to 90% of them appearing once. The chain links TRBV2 to TRBJ2-5; D perhaps matches TRBD1 (5 bases). Sequenced material: peripheral blood, taken on day 0 of AZD1222 vaccination. The receptor was derived from an adult in good health. CDR3 coding DNA: TGTGCCAGCAGAGGGGCCCTCCAAGAGACCCAGTACTTC. This encodes CASRGALQETQYF.